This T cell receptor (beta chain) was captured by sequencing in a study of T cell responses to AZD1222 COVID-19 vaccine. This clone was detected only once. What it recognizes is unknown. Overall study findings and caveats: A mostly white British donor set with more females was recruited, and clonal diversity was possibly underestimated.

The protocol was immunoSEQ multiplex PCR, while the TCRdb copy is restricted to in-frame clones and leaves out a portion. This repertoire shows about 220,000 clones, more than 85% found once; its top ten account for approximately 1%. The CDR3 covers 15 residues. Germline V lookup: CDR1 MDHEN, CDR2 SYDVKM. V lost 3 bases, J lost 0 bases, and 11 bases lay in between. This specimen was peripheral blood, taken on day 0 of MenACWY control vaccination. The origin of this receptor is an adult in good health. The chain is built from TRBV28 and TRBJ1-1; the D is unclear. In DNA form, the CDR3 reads TGTGCCAGCAGTTTCCCGACGGGGATGAACACTGAAGCTTTCTTT. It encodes CASSFPTGMNTEAFF.